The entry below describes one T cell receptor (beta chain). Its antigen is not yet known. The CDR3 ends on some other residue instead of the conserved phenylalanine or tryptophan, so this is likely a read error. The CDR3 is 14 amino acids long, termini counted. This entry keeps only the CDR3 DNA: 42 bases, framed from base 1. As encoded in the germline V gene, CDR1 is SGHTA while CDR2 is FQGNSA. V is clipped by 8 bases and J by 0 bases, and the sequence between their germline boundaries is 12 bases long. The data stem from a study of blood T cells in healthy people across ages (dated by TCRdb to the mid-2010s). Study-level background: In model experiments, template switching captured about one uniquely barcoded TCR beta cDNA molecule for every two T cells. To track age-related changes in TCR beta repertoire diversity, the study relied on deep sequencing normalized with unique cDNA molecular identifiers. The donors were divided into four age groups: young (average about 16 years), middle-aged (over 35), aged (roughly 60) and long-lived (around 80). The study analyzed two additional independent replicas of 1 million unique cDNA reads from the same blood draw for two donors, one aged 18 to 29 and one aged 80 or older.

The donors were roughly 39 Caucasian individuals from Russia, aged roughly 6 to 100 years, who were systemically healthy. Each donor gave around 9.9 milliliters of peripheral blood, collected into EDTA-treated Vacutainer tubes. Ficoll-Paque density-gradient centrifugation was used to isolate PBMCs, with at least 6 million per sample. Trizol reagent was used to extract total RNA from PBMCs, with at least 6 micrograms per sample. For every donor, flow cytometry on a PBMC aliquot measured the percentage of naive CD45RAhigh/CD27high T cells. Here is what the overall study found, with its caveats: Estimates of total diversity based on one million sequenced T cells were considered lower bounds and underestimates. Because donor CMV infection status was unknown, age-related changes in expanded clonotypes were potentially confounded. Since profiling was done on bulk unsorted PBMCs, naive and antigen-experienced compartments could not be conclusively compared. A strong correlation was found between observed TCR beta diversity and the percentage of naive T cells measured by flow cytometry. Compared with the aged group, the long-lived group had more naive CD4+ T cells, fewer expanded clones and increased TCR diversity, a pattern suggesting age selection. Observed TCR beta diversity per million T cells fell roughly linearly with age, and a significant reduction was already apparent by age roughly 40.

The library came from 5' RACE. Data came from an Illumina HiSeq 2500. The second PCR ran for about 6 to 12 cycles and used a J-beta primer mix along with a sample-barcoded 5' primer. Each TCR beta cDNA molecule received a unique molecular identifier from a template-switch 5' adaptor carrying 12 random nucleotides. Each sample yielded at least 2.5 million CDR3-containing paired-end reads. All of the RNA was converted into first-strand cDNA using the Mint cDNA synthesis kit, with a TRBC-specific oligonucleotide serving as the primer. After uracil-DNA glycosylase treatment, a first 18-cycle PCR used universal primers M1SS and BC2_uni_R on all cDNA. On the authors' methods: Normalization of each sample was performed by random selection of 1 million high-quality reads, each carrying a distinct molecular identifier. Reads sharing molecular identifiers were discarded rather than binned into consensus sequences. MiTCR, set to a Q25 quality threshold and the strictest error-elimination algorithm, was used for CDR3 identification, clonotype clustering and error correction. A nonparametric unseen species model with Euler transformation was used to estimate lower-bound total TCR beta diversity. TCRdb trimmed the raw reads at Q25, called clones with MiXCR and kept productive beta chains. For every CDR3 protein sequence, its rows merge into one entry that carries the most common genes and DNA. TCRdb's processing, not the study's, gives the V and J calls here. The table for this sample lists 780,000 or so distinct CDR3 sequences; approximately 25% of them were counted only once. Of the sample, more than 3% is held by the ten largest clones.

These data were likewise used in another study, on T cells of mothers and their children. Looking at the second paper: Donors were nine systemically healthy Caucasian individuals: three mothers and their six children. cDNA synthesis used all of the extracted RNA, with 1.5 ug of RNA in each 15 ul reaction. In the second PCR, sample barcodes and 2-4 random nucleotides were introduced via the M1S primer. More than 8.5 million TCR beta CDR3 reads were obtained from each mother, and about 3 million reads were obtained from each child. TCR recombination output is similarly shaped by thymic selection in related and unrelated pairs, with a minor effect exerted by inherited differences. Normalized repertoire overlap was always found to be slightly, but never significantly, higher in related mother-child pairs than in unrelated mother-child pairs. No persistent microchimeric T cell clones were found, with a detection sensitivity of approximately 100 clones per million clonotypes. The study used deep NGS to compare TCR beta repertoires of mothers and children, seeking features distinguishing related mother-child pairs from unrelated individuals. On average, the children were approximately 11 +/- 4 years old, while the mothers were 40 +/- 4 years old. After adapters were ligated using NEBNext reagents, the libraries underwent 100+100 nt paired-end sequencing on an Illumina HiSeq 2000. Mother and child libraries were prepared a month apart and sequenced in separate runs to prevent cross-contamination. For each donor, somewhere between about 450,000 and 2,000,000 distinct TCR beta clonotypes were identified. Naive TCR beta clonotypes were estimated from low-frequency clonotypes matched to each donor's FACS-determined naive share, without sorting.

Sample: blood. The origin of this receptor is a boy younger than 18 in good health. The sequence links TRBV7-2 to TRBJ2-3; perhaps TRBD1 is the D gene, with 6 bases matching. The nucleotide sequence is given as TGTGCCAGCGGAGACGGGACAAGCACAGATACGCAGTATCTT. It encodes CASGDGTSTDTQYL.